Detailed here is one TCR beta chain. The antigen it binds to is not known. Qualities for individual bases were not recorded, and no much larger clone is one base off. Every donor was a healthy Caucasian. Three pairs of female monozygotic twins, all aged about 18 to 30 years, were included in the twin cohort. RNA for TCR libraries was isolated from peripheral blood mononuclear cells. The CDR1 and CDR2 encoded by the germline V gene are MNHEY and SVGEGT. V and J lose 0 bases and 7 bases, and a span of 10 bases separates them. The CDR3, cysteine through phenylalanine, is 14 amino acids long. The DNA shown is the 42-base CDR3, in frame from base 1. Libraries were built with 5' RACE. Sequencing was carried out with an Illumina HiSeq 2000. Template switching added a universal primer binding site, and the final cDNA carried a unique molecular identifier that allowed TCR cDNA molecules to be counted accurately. Specific primers in the conserved constant-segment region were used to synthesize first-strand cDNA for the TCR alpha and beta chains. To control for contamination, every cDNA library was double barcoded, receiving both a SMART-Mk sample barcode and Illumina barcodes. TruSeq adapter sequences and Illumina sample barcodes were added in two successive PCR steps. The Illumina HiSeq platform was used with custom primers to sequence TCR alpha and beta cDNA libraries. For the original study's pipeline: MiGEC was used to process raw reads and extract unique molecular identifiers, and MiXCR was used to find CDR3 positions. Recombination models were inferred per individual with the repgenHMM and IGoR tools using an EM algorithm. The tcR package in R was used for shared clonotype analysis, with sharing normalized by the product of cloneset sizes. To study raw recombination free of thymic and clonal selection effects, out-of-frame nonproductive sequences were analyzed. Using fastp at Q25 and MiXCR, TCRdb reprocessed the public reads and kept productive beta chains. When rows share a CDR3 protein, they turn into one entry using the most common DNA and genes. These V and J calls derive from TCRdb rather than the authors' analysis. Here the sample has some 660,000 distinct CDR3 sequences; over 8.5% occur a single time. The ten largest clones add up to approximately 0.96% of the sample.

The sample originates from a study of identical twins listed by TCRdb under 2016. About the full investigation: To test whether fetal clonotypes persist, the study used deep sequencing on TCR alpha and beta repertoires from monozygotic twins, unrelated adults of various ages, and cord blood. To rule out contamination, the twin experiments were replicated at different times with different library preparation protocols. General study outcomes and caveats: Abundant cord blood beta clonotypes carried fewer insertions; young adult naive repertoires showed a weaker similar trend, while memory repertoires showed none. Invariant T cells such as MAIT and iNKT could partly confound zero-insertion analyses, though diverse VJ usage argued against this for most clonotypes. Compared with coincidental sharing between unrelated individuals, out-of-frame TCR alpha sequences shared between twins had an excess of sequences with low generation probability. In monozygotic twins, recombination models systematically underestimated out-of-frame TCR alpha sharing, but the models matched the sharing seen between unrelated individuals. Because the same donors could not be followed over many years, the conclusions depended on cross-sectional statistical analysis. A weaker excess of twin sharing was found in beta out-of-frame sequences because the signal-to-noise ratio was lowered by fewer shared sequences.

The data also belong to a second study, concerning yellow fever vaccine responses in identical twins. The other study reports the following: The T cell response to vaccination in identical twins was reported by the authors to appear partly convergent and partly personalized. The study precisely tracked vaccine-responding T cell clones in identical twins.

The origin of this receptor is a woman between 18 and 29 years old in good health. The sample comprised PBMCs. The chain is assembled from TRBV6-2 or TRBV6-3 and TRBJ2-1; the D gene is perhaps TRBD1 or TRBD2, each of them matching over 6 bases. The CDR3 loop reads CASSYSLGGNEQFF. Read as DNA, the sequence is TGTGCCAGCAGTTACTCTCTAGGGGGGAATGAGCAGTTCTTC.